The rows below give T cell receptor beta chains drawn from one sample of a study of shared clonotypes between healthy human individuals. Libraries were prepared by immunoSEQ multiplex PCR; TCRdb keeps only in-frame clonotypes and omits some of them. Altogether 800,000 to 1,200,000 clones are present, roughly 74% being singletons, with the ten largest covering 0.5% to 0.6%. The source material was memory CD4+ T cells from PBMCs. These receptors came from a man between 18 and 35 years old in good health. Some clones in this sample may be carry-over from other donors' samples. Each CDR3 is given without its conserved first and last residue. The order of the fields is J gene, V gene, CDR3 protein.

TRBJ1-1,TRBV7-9,ASSPRTGVRANTEAF
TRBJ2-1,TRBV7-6,ASSSTQGAGGREQF
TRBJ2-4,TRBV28,ASSSGQGVIQY
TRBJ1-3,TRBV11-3,ASSLHGGSGNTIY
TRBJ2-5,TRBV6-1,ASAHGTDQETQY
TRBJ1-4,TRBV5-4,ASSPGQHNEKLF
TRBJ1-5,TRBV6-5,ASSYSRPGGLPQH
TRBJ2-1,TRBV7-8,ASSLVYSGGRFNEQF
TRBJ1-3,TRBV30,AWSYGGSSGNTIY
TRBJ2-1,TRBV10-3,AISGASGYNEQF
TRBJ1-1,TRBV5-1,ASSLAVTVNTEAF
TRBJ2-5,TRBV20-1,SATRQETQY
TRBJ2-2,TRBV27,ASGRRDGAGELF
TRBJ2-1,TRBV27,ASSDLRPYNEQF
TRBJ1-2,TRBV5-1,ASSFPDRVDSGYT
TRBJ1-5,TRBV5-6,ASSLDGRNQPQH
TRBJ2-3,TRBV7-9,ASSLITSGRRTDTQY
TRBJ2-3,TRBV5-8,ASSGTSWRGTQY
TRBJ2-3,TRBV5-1,ASSLFGTDTQY
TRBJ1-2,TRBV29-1,SVEANRGLYYGYT
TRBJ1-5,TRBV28,ASRGSQASNQPQH
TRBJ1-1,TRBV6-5,ASSYVLTAANTEAF
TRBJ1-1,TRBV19,ASSTLTTGGGEAF
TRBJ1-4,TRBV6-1,ASRGQGTNEKLF